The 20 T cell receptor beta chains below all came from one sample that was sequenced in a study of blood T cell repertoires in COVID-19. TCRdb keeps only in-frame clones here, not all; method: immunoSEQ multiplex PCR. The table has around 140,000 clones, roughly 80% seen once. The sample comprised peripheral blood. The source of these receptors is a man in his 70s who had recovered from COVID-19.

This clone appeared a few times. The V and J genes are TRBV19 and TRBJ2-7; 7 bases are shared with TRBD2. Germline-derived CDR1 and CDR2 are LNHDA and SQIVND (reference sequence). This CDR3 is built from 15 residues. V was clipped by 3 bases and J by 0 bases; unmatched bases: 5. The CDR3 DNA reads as TGTGCCAGTAGTATCGGGACTAAGAGCTCCTACGAGCAGTACTTC. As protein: CASSIGTKSSYEQYF. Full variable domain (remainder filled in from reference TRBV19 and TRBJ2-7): DGGITQSPKYLFRKEGQNVTLSCEQNLNHDAMYWYRQDPGQGLRLIYYSQIVNDFQKGDIAEGYSVSREKKESFPLTVTSAQKNPTAFYLCASSIGTKSSYEQYFGPGTRLTVT.

CDR3 DNA sequence: TGTGCCAGCAGCTCGCGAACAGGGCCTAACACTGAAGCTTTCTTT. Translating it yields CASSSRTGPNTEAFF. The chain carries TRBV7-9 and TRBJ1-1; D possibly corresponds to TRBD1 (6 bases). Germline V gene sequence: CDR1 SEHNR, CDR2 FQNEAQ (reference sequence). The CDR3 is made up of 15 amino acids. Trimming removed 4 bases at V and 2 bases at J, with 14 bases between. Full variable domain (outside the CDR3, taken from reference TRBV7-9 and TRBJ1-1): DTGVSQNPRHKITKRGQNVTFRCDPISEHNRLYWYRQTLGQGPEFLTYFQNEAQLEKSRLLSDRFSAERPKGSFSTLEIQRTEQGDSAMYLCASSSRTGPNTEAFFGQGTRLTVV.

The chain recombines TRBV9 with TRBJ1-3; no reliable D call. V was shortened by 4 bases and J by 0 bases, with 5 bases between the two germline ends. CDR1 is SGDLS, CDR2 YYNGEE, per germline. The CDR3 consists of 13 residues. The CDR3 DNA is TGTGCCAGCAGCAGGAGCTCTGGAAACACCATATATTTT. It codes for CASSRSSGNTIYF.

The CDR3 DNA is TGTGCCAGCAGCTTATCTCGGGGTGCGGAGCAGTTCTTC. It encodes CASSLSRGAEQFF. This rearrangement joins TRBV7-3 to TRBJ2-1, with a possible D match to TRBD2 (5 bases). The germline gives CDR1 SGHTA, CDR2 FQGTGA. This CDR3 contains 13 residues. V was clipped by 2 bases and J by 10 bases, with 12 bases between them.

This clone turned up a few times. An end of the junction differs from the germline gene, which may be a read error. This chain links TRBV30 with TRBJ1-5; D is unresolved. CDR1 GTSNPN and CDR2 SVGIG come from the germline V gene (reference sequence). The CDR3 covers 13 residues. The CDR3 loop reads CAWGVGHEQPQHF. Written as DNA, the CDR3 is TGTGCCTGGGGTGTTGGGCATGAACAGCCCCAGCATTTT.

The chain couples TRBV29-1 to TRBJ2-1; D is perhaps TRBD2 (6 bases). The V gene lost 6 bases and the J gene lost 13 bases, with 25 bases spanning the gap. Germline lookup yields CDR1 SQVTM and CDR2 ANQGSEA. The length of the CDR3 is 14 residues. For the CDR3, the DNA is TGCAGCGTCTCCGAGGGGACTCTGGTGAAAACTCAGTTCTTC. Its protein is CSVSEGTLVKTQFF.

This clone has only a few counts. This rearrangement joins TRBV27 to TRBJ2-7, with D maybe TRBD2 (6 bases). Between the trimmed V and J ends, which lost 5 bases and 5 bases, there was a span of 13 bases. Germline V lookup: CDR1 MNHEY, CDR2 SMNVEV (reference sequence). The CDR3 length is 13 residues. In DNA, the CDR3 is TGTGCCAGCAGTCCGACTAGGGCACACGAGCAGTACTTC. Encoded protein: CASSPTRAHEQYF.

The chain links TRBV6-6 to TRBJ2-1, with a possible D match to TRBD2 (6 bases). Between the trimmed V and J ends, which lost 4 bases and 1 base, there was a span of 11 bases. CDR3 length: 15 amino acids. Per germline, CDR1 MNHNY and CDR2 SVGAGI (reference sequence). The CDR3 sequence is CASSFGGNSYNEQFF. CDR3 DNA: TGTGCCAGCAGTTTCGGCGGGAATTCCTACAATGAGCAGTTCTTC.

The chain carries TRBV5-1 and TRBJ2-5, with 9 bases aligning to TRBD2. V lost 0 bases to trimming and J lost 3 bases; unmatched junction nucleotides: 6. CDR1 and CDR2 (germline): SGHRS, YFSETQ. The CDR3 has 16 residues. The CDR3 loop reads CASSLASGNIKETQYF. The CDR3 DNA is TGCGCCAGCAGCTTGGCTAGCGGGAATATCAAAGAGACCCAGTACTTC.

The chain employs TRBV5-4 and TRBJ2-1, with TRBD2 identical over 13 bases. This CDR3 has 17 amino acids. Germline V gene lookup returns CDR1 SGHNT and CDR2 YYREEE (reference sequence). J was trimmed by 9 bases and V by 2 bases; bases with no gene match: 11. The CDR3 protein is CASSFFRLAGGGGEQFF. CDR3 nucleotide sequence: TGTGCCAGCAGCTTTTTCAGACTAGCGGGAGGAGGCGGTGAGCAGTTCTTC.

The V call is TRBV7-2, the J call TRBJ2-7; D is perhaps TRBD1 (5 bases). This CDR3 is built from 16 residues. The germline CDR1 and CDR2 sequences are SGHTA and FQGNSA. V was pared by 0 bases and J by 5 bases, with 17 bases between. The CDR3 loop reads CASSLAGSQGYNEQYF. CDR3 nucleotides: TGTGCCAGCAGCTTAGCGGGGTCCCAGGGTTACAACGAGCAGTACTTC.

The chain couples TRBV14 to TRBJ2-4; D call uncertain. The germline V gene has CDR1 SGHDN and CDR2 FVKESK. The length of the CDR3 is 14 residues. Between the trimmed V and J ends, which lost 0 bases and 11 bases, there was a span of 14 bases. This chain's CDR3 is CASSQDQNEIFQYF. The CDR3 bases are TGTGCCAGCAGCCAAGATCAGAACGAAATCTTTCAGTACTTC.

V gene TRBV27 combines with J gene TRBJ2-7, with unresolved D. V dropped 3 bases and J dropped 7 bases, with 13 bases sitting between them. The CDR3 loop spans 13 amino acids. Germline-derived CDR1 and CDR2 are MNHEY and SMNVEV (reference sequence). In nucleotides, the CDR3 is TGTGCCAGCAGTTTTGGGCAAGGCCAGGAGCAGTACTTC. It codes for CASSFGQGQEQYF.

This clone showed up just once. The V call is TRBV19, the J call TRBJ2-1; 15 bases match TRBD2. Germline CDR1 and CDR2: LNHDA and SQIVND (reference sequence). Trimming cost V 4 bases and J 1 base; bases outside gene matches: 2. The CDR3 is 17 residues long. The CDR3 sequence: CASSTGTSGRSYNEQFF. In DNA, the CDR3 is TGTGCCAGTAGTACCGGGACTAGCGGGAGGTCCTACAATGAGCAGTTCTTC.

CDR3 nucleotide sequence: TGTGCCAGCAGCCATCGGACTAGCGGGAGGGTCTTACCCGGGGAGCTGTTTTTT. Translating it yields CASSHRTSGRVLPGELFF. This chain joins TRBV3-1 (or the pseudogene TRBV3-2) and TRBJ2-2; 15 nucleotides agree with TRBD2. The CDR3 is 18 residues long. The junction had 8 bases not matched to a gene; V was cut back by 3 bases and J by 6 bases. Germline V gene data show CDR1 as LGHDT and CDR2 as YNNKEL (reference sequence).

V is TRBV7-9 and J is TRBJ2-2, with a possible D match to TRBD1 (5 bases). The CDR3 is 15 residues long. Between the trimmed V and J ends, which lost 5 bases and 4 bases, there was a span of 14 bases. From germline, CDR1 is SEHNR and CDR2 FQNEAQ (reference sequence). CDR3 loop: CASSPSGSGTGELFF. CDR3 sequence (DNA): TGTGCCAGCAGCCCATCAGGGTCCGGCACCGGGGAGCTGTTTTTT.

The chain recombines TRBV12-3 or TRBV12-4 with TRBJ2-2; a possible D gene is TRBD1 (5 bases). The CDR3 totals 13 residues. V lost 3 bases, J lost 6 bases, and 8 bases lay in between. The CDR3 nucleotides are TGTGCCAGCAGTTTTGGGGCGTCCGGGGAGCTGTTTTTT. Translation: CASSFGASGELFF.

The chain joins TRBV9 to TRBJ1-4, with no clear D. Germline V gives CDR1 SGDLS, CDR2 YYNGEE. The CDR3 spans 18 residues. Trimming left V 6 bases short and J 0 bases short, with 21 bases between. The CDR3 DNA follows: TGTGCCAGCAATTCCCCCCCCGGGGAAGTTGCAACTAATGAAAAACTGTTTTTT. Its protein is CASNSPPGEVATNEKLFF.

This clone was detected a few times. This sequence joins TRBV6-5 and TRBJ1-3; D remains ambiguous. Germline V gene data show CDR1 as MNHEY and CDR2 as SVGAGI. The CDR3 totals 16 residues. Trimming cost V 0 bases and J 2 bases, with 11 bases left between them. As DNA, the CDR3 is TGTGCCAGCAGTTACTCGAACGGGTTGGCTGGAAACACCATATATTTT. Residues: CASSYSNGLAGNTIYF.

The chain's CDR3 is CASKAATYNEQFF. The CDR3 DNA reads as TGCGCCAGCAAAGCGGCTACCTACAATGAGCAGTTCTTC. The rearrangement links TRBV4-1 to TRBJ2-1; D may be TRBD2 (5 bases). CDR1 and CDR2 (germline): MGHRA, YSYEKL. V gave up 7 bases and J gave up 2 bases, with 9 bases separating them. The length of the CDR3 is 13 residues.